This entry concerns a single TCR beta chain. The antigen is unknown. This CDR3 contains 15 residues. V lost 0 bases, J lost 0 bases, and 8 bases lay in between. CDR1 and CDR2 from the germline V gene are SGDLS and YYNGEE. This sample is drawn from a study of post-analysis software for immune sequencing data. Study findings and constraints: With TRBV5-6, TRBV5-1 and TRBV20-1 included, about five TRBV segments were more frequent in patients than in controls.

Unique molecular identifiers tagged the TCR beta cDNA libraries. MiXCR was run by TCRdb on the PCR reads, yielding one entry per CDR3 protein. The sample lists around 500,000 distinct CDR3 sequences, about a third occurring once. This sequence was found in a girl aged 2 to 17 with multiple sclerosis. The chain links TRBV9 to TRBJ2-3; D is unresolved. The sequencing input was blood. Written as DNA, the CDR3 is TGTGCCAGCAGCGTAGGGGCAGATAGCACAGATACGCAGTATTTT. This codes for CASSVGADSTDTQYF.